The next 20 T cell receptor beta chains were all read from a single sample in a study of a mutant IDH1 vaccine in newly diagnosed glioma (dated by TCRdb to the early 2020s). The time point label on this specimen signifies: baseline, week 1 (first vaccination visit). Explained via the paper, the treatment or condition label denotes: pre-vaccination baseline after standard-of-care therapy. Library preparation was by the immunoSEQ multiplex PCR assay. The table comes from immuneACCESS by way of TCRdb, which keeps in-frame sequences with V and J called. Part of the clones is missing from these tables; in studies checked, under half for an unresolved V gene and the rest for unknown reasons. Across this sample there are approximately 100,000 clones, with over 85% seen only once. In total, the top ten clones hold roughly 0.61% of the sample. The sequenced sample was PBMCs, obtained from a glioma patient treated with radiotherapy, temozolomide or both. The origin of the receptors is a woman between 50 and 59 years old with glioma.

V gene TRBV5-1 combines with J gene TRBJ2-5; D possibly matches TRBD1 or TRBD2 (5 bases each). The germline V gene has CDR1 SGHRS and CDR2 YFSETQ. The CDR3 extends over 14 amino acids. The V gene lost 2 bases and the J gene lost 2 bases, with 10 bases spanning the gap. CDR3 nucleotide sequence: TGCGCCAGCAGCTTCGGGGCAGGGCAAGAGACCCAGTACTTC. It yields the protein CASSFGAGQETQYF.

V gene TRBV2 combines with J gene TRBJ2-5, with D unresolved. The CDR3 is 12 residues long. Germline CDR1 reads SNHLY; CDR2 reads FYNNEI. The germline V and J ends were trimmed by 3 bases and 5 bases, with 7 bases remaining between them. CDR3 in amino acids: CASSEGGETQYF. In DNA, the CDR3 is TGTGCCAGCAGTGAGGGTGGGGAGACCCAGTACTTC.

The V and J genes are TRBV11-1 and TRBJ1-4, with TRBD1 as a possible D gene (6 bases). The germline V and J ends were trimmed by 5 bases and 2 bases, with 15 bases remaining between them. The CDR3 has 16 amino acids. Germline CDR1 SGHAT, CDR2 FQDESV (reference sequence). In DNA form, the CDR3 reads TGTGCCAGCAGCCCGGGGGCAGGAACCACTAATGAAAAACTGTTTTTT. Its translation: CASSPGAGTTNEKLFF.

V is TRBV9 and J is TRBJ2-3, with 9 bases fitting TRBD2. Looked up from germline, CDR1 is SGDLS and CDR2 is YYNGEE. The CDR3 covers 15 residues. J gave up 2 bases and V 2 bases, and 3 bases lay outside the gene matches. The CDR3 region has the DNA TGTGCCAGCAGCGTGCTAGCGGGGATCACAGATACGCAGTATTTT. Amino acids: CASSVLAGITDTQYF.

The rearrangement links TRBV10-3 to TRBJ2-1, with 13 bases identical to TRBD2. Trimming took 6 bases from V and 0 from J; bases not matched to a gene: 8. Germline values: CDR1 ENHRY, CDR2 SYGVKD. CDR3 length: 18 residues. DNA for the CDR3: TGTGCCATCAGAGCGGGACTAGCGGGATCAGACTCCTACAATGAGCAGTTCTTC. This codes for CAIRAGLAGSDSYNEQFF.

This chain joins TRBV7-9 and TRBJ2-5; 11 bases fit TRBD2. Germline loops: CDR1 SEHNR, CDR2 FQNEAQ (reference sequence). V shed 8 bases and J 3 bases; nucleotides not matched to a gene: 8. The CDR3 contains 15 residues. The CDR3 coding sequence is TGTGCCAGCCATAGCGGGAGGGCCTCGGAAGAGACCCAGTACTTC. This gives the protein CASHSGRASEETQYF.

The chain is built from TRBV4-2 and TRBJ2-7; TRBD2 aligns across 10 bases. J gave up 4 bases and V 3 bases, and 15 bases lay outside the gene matches. Germline loops: CDR1 LGHNA, CDR2 YNFKEQ. The CDR3 loop spans 18 amino acids. The CDR3, as DNA: TGTGCCAGCAGCCACCACACCTCAGCGGGAGGGTCCCTTTACGAGCAGTACTTC. Protein: CASSHHTSAGGSLYEQYF.

This clone showed up just once. V gene TRBV5-5 combines with J gene TRBJ2-5; D uncertain. Germline-derived CDR1 and CDR2 are SGHKS and YYEKEE (reference sequence). The CDR3 extends over 16 amino acids. Trimming shortened V by 4 bases and J by 4 bases, and 20 bases separated the two germline ends. CDR3 bases: TGTGCCAGCAGCCGAAAAACGGTCGACCGGTTAGAGACCCAGTACTTC. Its protein product is CASSRKTVDRLETQYF.

V usage is TRBV27 and J usage is TRBJ2-5, with unresolved D. The DNA end favors TRBJ2-7, so the J call may be wrong. Germline loops: CDR1 MNHEY, CDR2 SMNVEV (reference sequence). The CDR3 is made up of 15 amino acids. CDR3 region: CASSAPFLGRYEQYF. The CDR3 nucleotides are TGTGCCAGCAGTGCTCCTTTCCTAGGGCGCTACGAGCAGTACTTC.

The rearrangement uses TRBV7-9 and TRBJ2-3; perhaps TRBD1 as D (5 bases). Looked up from germline, CDR1 is SEHNR and CDR2 is FQNEAQ (reference sequence). This CDR3 contains 13 residues. Trimming left V 9 bases short and J 2 bases short, with 12 bases between. CDR3 amino acids: CASTGYYTDTQYF. The CDR3 DNA sequence: TGTGCCAGTACAGGATACTACACAGATACGCAGTATTTT.

The chain combines TRBV2 with TRBJ2-5, with 7 bases lining up with TRBD1. CDR3 length: 14 amino acids. The germline gives CDR1 SNHLY, CDR2 FYNNEI. V shed 5 bases, J shed 2 bases, and the junction held 5 bases outside the gene matches. CDR3 DNA: TGTGCCAGCAGTTCGACAGGGCTACAAGAGACCCAGTACTTC. It translates to CASSSTGLQETQYF.

The V gene is TRBV18, the J gene TRBJ2-1; D ambiguous. Trimming removed 2 bases at V and 3 bases at J, with 8 bases between. Germline assignment: CDR1 KGHSH and CDR2 LQKENI. This CDR3 region has 14 residues. The CDR3 coding sequence is TGTGCCAGCTCACCATTAACTAACTACAATGAGCAGTTCTTC. Residues: CASSPLTNYNEQFF.

In this sample, this clone turned up once. V usage is TRBV5-4 and J usage is TRBJ2-2, with D possibly TRBD1 on 6 matching bases. Germline CDR1 reads SGHNT; CDR2 reads YYREEE (reference sequence). V lost 3 bases, J lost 1 base, and 13 bases lay in between. The CDR3 runs 16 residues. Here the CDR3 reads CASSWARTENTGELFF. Written as DNA, the CDR3 is TGTGCCAGCAGCTGGGCTAGGACAGAGAACACCGGGGAGCTGTTTTTT.

This clone has a single count. The J gene is TRBJ2-1, the V gene TRBV28, with D uncertain. Germline V gives CDR1 MDHEN, CDR2 SYDVKM. The CDR3 runs 12 residues. Trimming stripped 3 bases from V and 7 bases from J, with 7 bases between. CDR3 loop: CASSLPSNEQFF. The CDR3 DNA sequence: TGTGCCAGCAGTTTGCCGTCAAATGAGCAGTTCTTC. The entire variable domain, with the rest obtained from reference TRBV28 and TRBJ2-1, is as follows: DVKVTQSSRYLVKRTGEKVFLECVQDMDHENMFWYRQDPGLGLRLIYFSYDVKMKEKGDIPEGYSVSREKKERFSLILESASTNQTSMYLCASSLPSNEQFFGPGTRLTVL.

This rearrangement joins TRBV19 to TRBJ2-5; a possible D gene is TRBD1 (5 bases). The tail of the sequence fits TRBJ2-7 better, so the J call may be wrong. Germline V gene lookup returns CDR1 LNHDA and CDR2 SQIVND (reference sequence). This CDR3 contains 14 residues. The CDR3 bases are TGTGCCACCGGGCCGGGTCAGGGCTCCTACGAGCAGTACTTC. Protein: CATGPGQGSYEQYF.

The count of this clone is one. The rearrangement joins TRBV11-2 to TRBJ2-7, with TRBD2 as a possible D gene (6 bases). Germline V lookup: CDR1 SGHAT, CDR2 FQNNGV. Trimming stripped 1 base from V and 3 bases from J, with 13 bases between. The CDR3 runs 15 residues. CDR3 residues: CASSLAAGSLYEQYF. For the CDR3, the DNA is TGTGCCAGCAGCTTAGCAGCGGGCTCCCTCTACGAGCAGTACTTC.

The chain uses TRBV4-1 and TRBJ1-6, with TRBD1 identical over 7 bases. V was pared by 1 base and J by 8 bases, with 11 bases of the junction left unmatched. Germline V gene data show CDR1 as MGHRA and CDR2 as YSYEKL. CDR3 size: 17 residues. CDR3 amino acids: CASSQGARQGGHSPLHF. In DNA form, the CDR3 reads TGCGCCAGCAGCCAAGGGGCTAGACAGGGAGGACATTCACCCCTCCACTTT.

The genes are TRBV9 and TRBJ2-5, with D possibly matching TRBD1 (5 bases). Germline CDR1 and CDR2: SGDLS and YYNGEE. The CDR3 is 16 residues long. Trimming left V 0 bases short and J 1 base short, with 13 bases between. CDR3 coding DNA: TGTGCCAGCAGCGTAGGGGGCAGAATGGGCCAAGAGACCCAGTACTTC. This gives the protein CASSVGGRMGQETQYF.

Here the CDR3 reads CASSVESNSPLHF. The CDR3 DNA is TGTGCCAGCAGCGTAGAAAGTAATTCACCCCTCCACTTT. V and J are TRBV9 and TRBJ1-6; D gene uncertain. Looked up from germline, CDR1 is SGDLS and CDR2 is YYNGEE. V was shortened by 0 bases and J by 6 bases, with 4 bases between the two germline ends. This CDR3 has 13 residues.

About this clone: Other DNA sequences within the sample encode an identical CDR3. The V gene is TRBV10-3, the J gene TRBJ1-1; no clear D. CDR3 length: 13 residues. CDR1 and CDR2 from the germline V gene are ENHRY and SYGVKD. Trimming left V 5 bases short and J 1 base short, with 8 bases between. CDR3 sequence (DNA): TGTGCCATCAGTCCCAAGGAGAACACTGAAGCTTTCTTT. This codes for CAISPKENTEAFF.